The next 20 T cell receptor beta chains were all read from a single sample in a study of T cells in Graves' hyperthyroidism and ophthalmopathy. TCR beta CDR3 region amplification was performed from RNA transcripts. First-round RT-PCR with HTBI primers amplified the TCR CDR3 region. A single record per CDR3 protein comes from TCRdb applying MiXCR to the multiplex PCR reads. This table has approximately 210,000 distinct CDR3 sequences, 15% to 20% appearing once. Sequences were obtained from blood. These receptor sequences come from a middle-aged man with Graves' hyperthyroidism.

The rearrangement uses TRBV29-1 and TRBJ2-7; the match to TRBD2 covers 11 bases. This CDR3 is built from 14 residues. Trimming removed 5 bases from V and 2 bases from J; junction bases left unmatched: 5. Germline CDR1 SQVTM, CDR2 ANQGSEA. The CDR3 DNA reads as TGCAGCGTTCTTAGCGGGAGGGCCGCCTACGAGCAGTACTTC. It encodes CSVLSGRAAYEQYF.

This clonotype has at least ten counts. The J gene is TRBJ2-5, the V gene TRBV7-2; D is unclear. This CDR3 spans 14 amino acids. V gave up 4 bases and J gave up 1 base, with 10 bases separating them. Germline CDR1 reads SGHTA; CDR2 reads FQGNSA. The CDR3 loop is CASSSRIGQETQYF. The DNA of the CDR3 is TGTGCCAGCAGCTCCCGGATTGGCCAAGAGACCCAGTACTTC.

The J gene is TRBJ2-5, the V gene TRBV7-2; possible D gene TRBD2, 5 bases. V was shortened by 4 bases and J by 10 bases, with 13 bases between the two germline ends. There are 12 residues in the CDR3. CDR1 SGHTA and CDR2 FQGNSA come from the germline V gene. The CDR3 DNA is TGTGCCAGCAGCTCACGAATCGGGGACCAGTACTTC. Its translation: CASSSRIGDQYF.

This clonotype occurred many times. The chain is built from TRBV18 and TRBJ2-1, with 9 bases identical to TRBD1. The CDR3 contains 15 residues. Germline-derived CDR1 and CDR2 are KGHSH and LQKENI. Trimming removed 1 base from V and 4 bases from J; junction bases left unmatched: 2. The CDR3 sequence: CASSPLGTGYNEQFF. In DNA form, the CDR3 reads TGTGCCAGCTCACCACTAGGGACAGGGTACAATGAGCAGTTCTTC.

This clonotype came up many times. The chain recombines TRBV3-1 with TRBJ2-7, with TRBD2 matching 8 bases. The ends lost 2 bases at V and 4 bases at J; junction bases unmatched: 4. This CDR3 spans 14 amino acids. CDR1 and CDR2 from the germline V gene are LGHDT and YNNKEL (reference sequence). The CDR3 loop is CASSQTGGPYEQYF. CDR3 sequence (DNA): TGTGCCAGCAGCCAAACGGGAGGGCCTTACGAGCAGTACTTC.

This clonotype was detected many times. The chain is built from TRBV10-3 and TRBJ1-1; D unresolved. The V gene's germline CDR1 is ENHRY and CDR2 SYGVKD. There are 13 residues in the CDR3. V lost 4 bases and J lost 1, with 7 bases in between. The CDR3, as DNA: TGTGCCATCAGTGGACACCAGAACACTGAAGCTTTCTTT. It is translated as CAISGHQNTEAFF.

This clonotype was seen more than once but under ten times. The chain combines TRBV4-1 with TRBJ1-1, with TRBD1 matching 9 bases. V was pared by 5 bases and J by 10 bases, with 11 bases of the junction left unmatched. The CDR3 runs to 14 residues. In germline, CDR1 is MGHRA, CDR2 YSYEKL. CDR3: CASSNPGQGPRAFF. The DNA for the CDR3 is TGCGCCAGCAGCAACCCGGGACAGGGCCCTCGAGCTTTCTTT.

This clonotype was seen more than once but under ten times. The rearrangement uses TRBV20-1 and TRBJ2-3; 16 bases map to TRBD2. CDR3 size: 18 residues. In germline, CDR1 is DFQATT, CDR2 SNEGSKA (reference sequence). V lost 2 bases to trimming and J lost 1 base; unmatched junction nucleotides: 6. CDR3 in amino acids: CSARSGTSGGGGTDTQYF. The DNA of the CDR3 is TGCAGTGCTAGATCCGGGACTAGCGGGGGGGGCGGCACAGATACGCAGTATTTT.

This clonotype was recorded at least ten times. The chain uses TRBV7-8 and TRBJ2-5, with 8 bases aligning to TRBD2. Germline V gene sequence: CDR1 SGHVS, CDR2 FQNEAQ. V was clipped by 5 bases and J by 4 bases; unmatched bases: 9. CDR3 length: 15 amino acids. The CDR3 region is CASSTLREVGETQYF. Written as DNA, the CDR3 is TGTGCCAGCAGCACCCTGCGGGAGGTGGGAGAGACCCAGTACTTC.

This clonotype was observed many times. The chain has TRBV5-1 and TRBJ1-1; no clear D gene. Deletions cut 3 bases from V and 4 bases from J, with 4 bases between. The germline gives CDR1 SGHRS, CDR2 YFSETQ. The CDR3 extends over 11 amino acids. This CDR3 is CASSSATEAFF. For the CDR3, the DNA is TGCGCCAGCAGCTCGGCCACTGAAGCTTTCTTT.

Written as DNA, the CDR3 is TGTGCCAGCAGCCGCCTTTTGGCAGGGGGCTTCTCCTACGAGCAGTACTTC. Protein: CASSRLLAGGFSYEQYF. The chain couples TRBV28 to TRBJ2-7; 8 bases map to TRBD1. V lost 6 bases and J lost 0; bases outside the gene matches: 13. The CDR3 covers 17 residues. Germline V gene sequence: CDR1 MDHEN, CDR2 SYDVKM.

This clonotype was recorded many times. V and J are TRBV12-3 or TRBV12-4 and TRBJ2-1; 13 bases are shared with TRBD2. J lost 9 bases, V lost 6 bases, and 11 bases had no gene match. This CDR3 has 16 residues. DNA for the CDR3: TGTGCCAGCAGCTCCCTAGCGACTAGCGGGAGGTCTGAGCAGTTCTTC. Protein product: CASSSLATSGRSEQFF.

The chain employs TRBV10-3 and TRBJ2-7; perhaps TRBD1 as D (6 bases). V dropped 1 base and J dropped 3 bases, with 10 bases sitting between them. Per germline, CDR1 ENHRY and CDR2 SYGVKD. The CDR3 is 14 residues long. The DNA for the CDR3 is TGTGCCATCAGTGAGTTTCCAGGGGACTACGAGCAGTACTTC. Translation: CAISEFPGDYEQYF.

The chain uses TRBV24-1 and TRBJ2-1; D is undetermined. The V and J ends lost 1 base and 2 bases respectively, with 5 bases between them. This CDR3 has 14 residues. Germline assignment: CDR1 KGHDR and CDR2 SFDVKD. CDR3 protein: CATSDFGPYNEQFF. CDR3 coding DNA: TGTGCCACCAGTGATTTCGGACCCTACAATGAGCAGTTCTTC.

This clonotype was seen more than once but under ten times. V gene TRBV28 combines with J gene TRBJ1-2; perhaps TRBD1 as D (6 bases). The CDR3 is 13 residues long. Germline CDR1 MDHEN, CDR2 SYDVKM. Trimming cost V 11 bases and J 7 bases, with 20 bases left between them. The CDR3 protein is CAGRGQNGGGYTF. DNA of the CDR3: TGTGCCGGCCGGGGGCAAAATGGGGGTGGCTACACCTTC.

This clonotype was seen many times. The rearrangement uses TRBV10-3 and TRBJ2-5; D is perhaps TRBD2 (5 bases). Trimming removed 4 bases at V and 5 bases at J, with 8 bases between. The CDR3 extends over 12 amino acids. The germline gives CDR1 ENHRY, CDR2 SYGVKD. The chain's CDR3 is CAISARGETQYF. DNA of the CDR3: TGTGCCATCAGTGCGAGAGGGGAGACCCAGTACTTC.

This clonotype was counted at least ten times. DNA for the CDR3: TGTGCCAGCAGTGACTCGGAGACAGGGAATAGCTACGAGCAGTACTTC. This translates into CASSDSETGNSYEQYF. The chain recombines TRBV6-4 with TRBJ2-7, with 7 bases identical to TRBD1. Unmatched junction bases numbered 8, after V lost 0 bases and J lost 3 bases. This CDR3 is built from 16 residues. Germline V lookup: CDR1 MRHNA, CDR2 SNTAGT.

This clonotype has a handful of counts. The CDR3 nucleotides read TGCAGTGTCTTTGCGGGAGTCAACACAGATACGCAGTATTTT. Translating it yields CSVFAGVNTDTQYF. The chain uses TRBV20-1 and TRBJ2-3; 7 nucleotides match TRBD2. V lost 7 bases and J lost 2; bases outside the gene matches: 9. Germline V gives CDR1 DFQATT, CDR2 SNEGSKA (reference sequence). The CDR3 spans 14 residues.

This chain links TRBV7-2 with TRBJ2-7; TRBD1 is a possible D gene (6 bases). Germline V CDR1 and CDR2: SGHTA, FQGNSA. The CDR3 runs to 14 residues. Trimming removed 4 bases at V and 5 bases at J, with 15 bases between. CDR3 nucleotide sequence: TGTGCCAGCAGCTGGACAGCCACTAACCACGAGCAGTACTTC. Translation: CASSWTATNHEQYF.

This clonotype was counted only a few times. V usage is TRBV25-1 and J usage is TRBJ1-2; the match to TRBD1 covers 7 bases. This CDR3 is built from 13 residues. The V gene end was trimmed by 5 bases and the J gene end by 4 bases; junction bases not matched to a gene: 4. Germline V CDR1 and CDR2: MGHDK, SYGVNS. DNA for the CDR3: TGTGCCAGCAGTTTCTCAGGGGGCTATGGCTACACCTTC. It is translated as CASSFSGGYGYTF.